One sample yielded the 26 T cell receptor beta chains listed below, sequenced in a study of spatial heterogeneity in lung cancer. In TCRdb, the 5' RACE reads were re-called with MiXCR into one record per CDR3 protein. The sample carries 12,000 or so distinct CDR3 sequences, roughly an eighth recorded once. As for time point: sample taken at primary tumor resection. Whole RNA from tumor, nontumor lung or frozen PBMC was sequenced unsorted. The material was PBMCs, obtained at surgery. The receptors originated from a female donor with early-stage non-small cell lung cancer.

This clonotype appeared a few times. V is TRBV5-1 and J is TRBJ2-1; D may be TRBD1 or TRBD2 (6 bases each). Trimming shortened V by 0 bases and J by 1 base, and 11 bases separated the two germline ends. This CDR3 contains 16 residues. The germline V gene has CDR1 SGHRS and CDR2 YFSETQ. CDR3 amino acids: CASSLAGAGSYNEQFF. The CDR3, as DNA: TGCGCCAGCAGCTTGGCGGGGGCCGGGTCCTACAATGAGCAGTTCTTC.

V gene TRBV21-1 combines with J gene TRBJ2-6; whether TRBD1, the table's D call, matches the DNA was not checked. TRBV21-1 constitutes a pseudogene. The CDR3 has 18 residues. CDR3 region: CASSKATAAPSGANVLTF. DNA for the CDR3: TGTGCCAGCAGCAAAGCCACAGCAGCCCCCTCTGGGGCCAACGTCCTGACTTTC.

CDR3 in amino acids: CASSARDDDTEAFF. In DNA form, the CDR3 reads TGTGCCAGCAGCGCCCGGGACGATGACACTGAAGCTTTCTTT. The V gene is TRBV9, the J gene TRBJ1-1, with D perhaps TRBD1 (5 bases). The CDR3 is 14 residues long. Germline V CDR1 and CDR2: SGDLS, YYNGEE. Deletions cut 3 bases from V and 3 bases from J, with 12 bases between.

By share, this clonotype ranks as medium-sized. V is TRBV10-3 and J is TRBJ2-4; no reliable D call. Trimming took 10 bases from V and 4 from J, leaving 11 bases between them. Germline CDR1 is ENHRY and CDR2 is SYGVKD. This CDR3 contains 12 residues. The CDR3 DNA is TGTGCCAGCTATAGACGGAAAAACATTCAGTACTTC. This encodes CASYRRKNIQYF.

The table lists this clonotype with many counts. The chain has TRBV29-1 and TRBJ2-5; 9 nucleotides line up with TRBD1. The CDR3 is made up of 13 amino acids. Germline CDR1 is SQVTM and CDR2 is ANQGSEA. V lost 4 bases, J lost 2 bases, and 2 bases stayed unmatched. In nucleotides, the CDR3 is TGCAGCGTTGCCGGGACAGGGCAAGAGACCCAGTACTTC. It encodes CSVAGTGQETQYF.

The chain couples TRBV11-2 to TRBJ1-4; TRBD1 is a possible D gene (5 bases). Trimming pared 5 bases from V and 8 bases from J, leaving 21 bases between. This CDR3 spans 16 amino acids. Germline CDR1 is SGHAT and CDR2 is FQNNGV. The CDR3 sequence is CASSLLGEGTGEKLFF. CDR3 DNA sequence: TGTGCCAGCAGCCTATTGGGTGAGGGTACAGGCGAAAAACTGTTTTTT.

This clonotype was observed at least ten times. The chain uses TRBV19 and TRBJ1-5, with D possibly TRBD1 on 6 matching bases. The CDR3 consists of 14 residues. Per germline, CDR1 LNHDA and CDR2 SQIVND (reference sequence). V was clipped by 1 base and J by 5 bases, with 9 bases between them. The CDR3 bases are TGTGCCAGTAGTATAGTTGGGGGCTATCAGCCCCAGCATTTT. Translated: CASSIVGGYQPQHF.

With respect to this clonotype: This could be a read error, since a much larger clone is one nucleotide away. The chain employs TRBV6-2 or TRBV6-3 and TRBJ2-7; maybe TRBD1 (6 bases). Trimming stripped 5 bases from V and 2 bases from J, with 10 bases between. Germline loops: CDR1 MNHEY, CDR2 SVGEGT. This CDR3 contains 13 residues. The DNA of the CDR3 is TGTGCCAGCAGTCGGGACACCCCCTACGAGCAGTACTTC. This translates into CASSRDTPYEQYF.

This clonotype occurred many times. This chain connects TRBV4-3 to TRBJ2-7, with D possibly called TRBD1 or TRBD2 (5 bases each). Germline assignment: CDR1 LGHNA and CDR2 YSLEER. Deletions cut 0 bases from V and 4 bases from J, with 10 bases between. The CDR3 is 14 residues long. The CDR3 DNA sequence: TGCGCCAGCAGCCAAGATGGGGGAAGTTACGAGCAGTACTTC. It is translated as CASSQDGGSYEQYF.

This clonotype was counted at least ten times. This chain uses TRBV4-3 with TRBJ2-7, with 10 bases matching TRBD2. Trimming at V came to 1 base and at J to 7 bases, leaving 7 bases not matched to a gene. The CDR3 sequence is 15 residues long. Germline lookup yields CDR1 LGHNA and CDR2 YSLEER. The CDR3 bases are TGCGCCAGCAGCCAAGTGGCTAGCGGGAGCGGGGAGCAGTACTTC. This encodes CASSQVASGSGEQYF.

This clonotype is medium-sized by share. The rearrangement links TRBV29-1 to TRBJ2-2; D remains ambiguous. The V end lost 1 base, the J end lost 0 bases, and 6 bases lay between the germline ends. Germline V gives CDR1 SQVTM, CDR2 ANQGSEA. This CDR3 region has 14 residues. The CDR3 DNA is TGCAGCGTTGAAGCGTCATCGAACACCGGGGAGCTGTTTTTT. This encodes CSVEASSNTGELFF.

This clonotype was observed many times. The chain links TRBV12-3 or TRBV12-4 to TRBJ2-3; D is perhaps TRBD2 (5 bases). The CDR3 extends over 14 amino acids. The ends were cut back, 5 bases at V and 4 bases at J, with 13 bases in the middle. The CDR3 region is CASSATRQADTQYF. CDR3 coding DNA: TGTGCCAGCAGTGCTACTAGACAAGCAGATACGCAGTATTTT.

The J gene is TRBJ2-7, the V gene TRBV12-2. TRBV12-2 is a recognized pseudogene. The CDR3 runs to 16 residues. The CDR3 DNA follows: TGTGCAAGTCGCTTAGCGCTTCAGGACAGGTCCTACGAGCAGTACTTC. It codes for CASRLALQDRSYEQYF.

This clonotype is medium-sized. This chain links TRBV29-1 with TRBJ2-6, with 11 bases fitting TRBD1. The V gene's germline CDR1 is SQVTM and CDR2 ANQGSEA. V lost 0 bases, J lost 4 bases, and 5 bases stayed unmatched. This CDR3 region has 17 residues. Here the CDR3 reads CSVEDRTGGKGANVLTF. The CDR3 bases are TGCAGCGTTGAAGACAGGACAGGGGGCAAGGGGGCCAACGTCCTGACTTTC. The full variable domain, with the rest looked up from reference TRBV29-1 and TRBJ2-6, is SAVISQKPSRDICQRGTSLTIQCQVDSQVTMMFWYRQQPGQSLTLIATANQGSEATYESGFVIDKFPISRPNLTFSTLTVSNMSPEDSSIYLCSVEDRTGGKGANVLTFGAGSRLTVL.

By share of the sample, this clonotype is medium-sized (0.01 to 0.1%). The V call is TRBV7-8, the J call TRBJ2-2; D uncertain. CDR3 size: 12 residues. CDR1 is SGHVS and CDR2 is FQNEAQ in the germline V gene. V was clipped by 0 bases and J by 4 bases, with 0 bases between them. CDR3 bases: TGTGCCAGCAGCTTAGCCACCGGGGAGCTGTTTTTT. This encodes CASSLATGELFF.

This clonotype was seen repeatedly, ten times or more. J is TRBJ1-2 and V is TRBV7-9; D not certain. Germline lookup yields CDR1 SEHNR and CDR2 FQNEAQ (reference sequence). The CDR3 has 15 amino acids. V gave up 1 base and J gave up 6 bases, with 15 bases separating them. The CDR3 spells CASSLDVVAPHGYTF. The DNA for the CDR3 is TGTGCCAGCAGCTTAGACGTGGTCGCCCCCCATGGCTACACCTTC.

By frequency in the sample, this clonotype is medium-sized (0.01 to 0.1%). The chain is built from TRBV29-1 and TRBJ1-2; no clear D. The CDR3 is 12 residues long. Germline CDR1 reads SQVTM; CDR2 reads ANQGSEA. V gave up 6 bases and J gave up 8 bases, with 16 bases separating them. In DNA, the CDR3 is TGCAGCGTCGCGAAATGGGATGGAGGCTACACCTTC. Translating gives CSVAKWDGGYTF.

This clonotype is medium-sized (0.01 to 0.1%) within its sample. The V gene is TRBV7-9, the J gene TRBJ2-2; TRBD1 matches at 9 bases. The V gene's germline CDR1 is SEHNR and CDR2 FQNEAQ (reference sequence). The length of the CDR3 is 16 residues. With 8 bases clipped from V and 1 base from J, the junction kept 8 bases outside the gene matches. The CDR3 bases are TGTGCCAGCCCTCCGAAGGGACAGGGGAACACCGGGGAGCTGTTTTTT. As protein: CASPPKGQGNTGELFF. The variable domain in full, completed from reference TRBV7-9 and TRBJ2-2, reads DTGVSQNPRHKITKRGQNVTFRCDPISEHNRLYWYRQTLGQGPEFLTYFQNEAQLEKSRLLSDRFSAERPKGSFSTLEIQRTEQGDSAMYLCASPPKGQGNTGELFFGEGSRLTVL.

In this sample, this clonotype turned up many times. This chain connects TRBV7-9 to TRBJ2-5; no clear D. This CDR3 comprises 11 residues. Germline V gene lookup returns CDR1 SEHNR and CDR2 FQNEAQ (reference sequence). Trimming left V 5 bases short and J 3 bases short, with 4 bases between. CDR3 coding DNA: TGTGCCAGCAGCGCCGAAGAGACCCAGTACTTC. Encoded protein: CASSAEETQYF.

V and J are TRBV4-1 and TRBJ2-1; 7 bases fit TRBD2. With V trimmed by 0 bases and J by 2 bases, 4 bases remained unmatched. There are 16 residues in the CDR3. Germline-derived CDR1 and CDR2 are MGHRA and YSYEKL. Here the CDR3 reads CASSQDLSGAYNEQFF. In DNA, the CDR3 is TGCGCCAGCAGCCAAGATCTGAGCGGGGCCTACAATGAGCAGTTCTTC.

In its sample, this clonotype ranks as medium-sized. The rearrangement links TRBV7-2 to TRBJ2-2; unclear D gene. Germline V lookup: CDR1 SGHTA, CDR2 FQGNSA. Trimming took 7 bases from V and 4 from J, leaving 13 bases between them. The CDR3 is 14 residues long. CDR3 sequence (DNA): TGTGCCAGCAATGACGGGCTTAGCACCGGGGAGCTGTTTTTT. The encoded protein is CASNDGLSTGELFF.

The chain recombines TRBV29-1 with TRBJ2-3; D uncertain. The CDR3 runs to 15 residues. V gave up 5 bases and J gave up 0 bases, with 15 bases separating them. CDR1 is SQVTM, CDR2 ANQGSEA, per germline. The CDR3 DNA is TGCAGCGTTCGCGTACAGCCCAAAAGCACAGATACGCAGTATTTT. It encodes CSVRVQPKSTDTQYF.

This clonotype appeared many times. The rearrangement links TRBV11-2 to TRBJ2-5; no reliable D call. The CDR3 has 16 residues. Trimming removed 1 base from V and 0 bases from J, with 12 bases in between. Germline V gene sequence: CDR1 SGHAT, CDR2 FQNNGV. CDR3 DNA: TGTGCCAGCAGCTTAGTTCTCTCTCCGTACCAAGAGACCCAGTACTTC. Translated, it gives CASSLVLSPYQETQYF.

The rearrangement links TRBV10-3 to TRBJ2-1; 12 bases are shared with TRBD2. V was clipped by 6 bases and J by 5 bases; unmatched bases: 14. Per the germline V gene, CDR1 is ENHRY and CDR2 is SYGVKD. The CDR3 runs to 18 residues. The CDR3 nucleotides read TGTGCCATCAGCCTCACTAGCGGGGGGTCCACCTGGAACAATGAGCAGTTCTTC. It is translated as CAISLTSGGSTWNNEQFF.

The V and J genes are TRBV7-7 and TRBJ2-1; unclear D gene. There are 12 residues in the CDR3. The germline V and J ends were trimmed by 4 bases and 9 bases, with 10 bases remaining between them. The germline CDR1 and CDR2 sequences are SSHAT and FNYEAQ (reference sequence). Written as DNA, the CDR3 is TGTGCCAGCAGCTCCGGCGGCACTGAGCAGTTCTTC. This encodes CASSSGGTEQFF.

This clonotype was recorded many times. The chain carries TRBV20-1 and TRBJ2-1, with 7 nucleotides matching TRBD2. Germline V gene data show CDR1 as DFQATT and CDR2 as SNEGSKA (reference sequence). There are 15 residues in the CDR3. The junction had 6 bases not matched to a gene; V was cut back by 1 base and J by 3 bases. This chain's CDR3 is CSARGRGVVYNEQFF. DNA for the CDR3: TGCAGTGCTAGAGGTCGGGGGGTGGTCTACAATGAGCAGTTCTTC.